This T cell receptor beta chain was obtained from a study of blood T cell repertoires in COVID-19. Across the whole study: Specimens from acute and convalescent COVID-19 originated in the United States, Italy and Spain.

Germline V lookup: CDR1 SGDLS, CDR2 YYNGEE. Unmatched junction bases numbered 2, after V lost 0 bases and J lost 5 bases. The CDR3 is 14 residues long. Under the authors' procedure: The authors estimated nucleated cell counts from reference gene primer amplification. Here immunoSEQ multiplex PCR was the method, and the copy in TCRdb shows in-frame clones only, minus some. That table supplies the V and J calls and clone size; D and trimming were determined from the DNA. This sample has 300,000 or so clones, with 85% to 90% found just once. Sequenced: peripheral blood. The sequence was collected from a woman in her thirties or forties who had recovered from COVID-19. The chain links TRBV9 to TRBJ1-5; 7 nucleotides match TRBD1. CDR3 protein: CASSVGQGDQPQHF. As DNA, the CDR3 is TGTGCCAGCAGCGTAGGCCAGGGGGATCAGCCCCAGCATTTT. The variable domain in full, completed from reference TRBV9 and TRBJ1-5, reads DSGVTQTPKHLITATGQRVTLRCSPRSGDLSVYWYQQSLDQGLQFLIQYYNGEERAKGNILERFSAQQFPDLHSELNLSSLELGDSALYFCASSVGQGDQPQHFGDGTRLSIL.